This T cell receptor beta chain was identified in a study of blood T cell repertoires in COVID-19. Across the study: PBMCs, B-cell-depleted T cells, or T cells provided the cDNA or gDNA that made up the material.

Original analysis: Using reference gene primer amplification, nucleated cell counts were estimated. Method: immunoSEQ multiplex PCR; TCRdb's copy keeps in-frame clones and lacks some. V and J calls and clone size are as listed in that table; D and trimming were resolved from the DNA. In the table there are 25,000 to 35,000 clones, more than 85% of which are singletons. The CDR3 loop spans 15 amino acids. The V end was cut by 3 bases, the J end by 5 bases, with 18 bases between. Per germline, CDR1 SGHRS and CDR2 YFSETQ. The receptor was derived from a human donor in a cohort sampled during active COVID-19. The donor label of this sample is uncertain. Sequencing used peripheral blood. V and J are TRBV5-1 and TRBJ2-7; possible D gene TRBD1, 6 bases. This CDR3 is CASSSNRASRHEQYF. CDR3 bases: TGCGCCAGCAGCTCAAACAGGGCCTCCAGACACGAGCAGTACTTC. Full variable domain (outside the CDR3, taken from reference TRBV5-1 and TRBJ2-7): KAGVTQTPRYLIKTRGQQVTLSCSPISGHRSVSWYQQTPGQGLQFLFEYFSETQRNKGNFPGRFSGRQFSNSRSEMNVSTLELGDSALYLCASSSNRASRHEQYFGPGTRLTVT.